This T cell receptor (beta chain) originates from a study of CD8+CD57+ T cells in acquired aplastic anemia. V lost 3 bases and J 0 bases, leaving 12 bases between the germline ends. This CDR3 is built from 14 residues. Germline V gene sequence: CDR1 DFQATT, CDR2 SNEGSKA (reference sequence). Profiles of TCR beta VDJ and CDR3 were generated from a genomic DNA template. TCRdb called the reads again in MiXCR, with one record for every CDR3 protein. Counted here are approximately 270,000 distinct CDR3 sequences, approximately 55% occurring once; the ten biggest clones make up around 7.6%. The source is a human donor with severe aplastic anemia or a healthy control (not recorded which). The sequenced sample consisted of sorted CD4+, CD8+, or CD8+CD57+ T cells (not recorded which) from PBMCs. The chain has TRBV20-1 and TRBJ2-7; D is ambiguous. CDR3 residues: CSASDFRLSYEQYF. As DNA, the CDR3 is TGCAGTGCTAGTGATTTCCGGCTCTCCTACGAGCAGTACTTC.